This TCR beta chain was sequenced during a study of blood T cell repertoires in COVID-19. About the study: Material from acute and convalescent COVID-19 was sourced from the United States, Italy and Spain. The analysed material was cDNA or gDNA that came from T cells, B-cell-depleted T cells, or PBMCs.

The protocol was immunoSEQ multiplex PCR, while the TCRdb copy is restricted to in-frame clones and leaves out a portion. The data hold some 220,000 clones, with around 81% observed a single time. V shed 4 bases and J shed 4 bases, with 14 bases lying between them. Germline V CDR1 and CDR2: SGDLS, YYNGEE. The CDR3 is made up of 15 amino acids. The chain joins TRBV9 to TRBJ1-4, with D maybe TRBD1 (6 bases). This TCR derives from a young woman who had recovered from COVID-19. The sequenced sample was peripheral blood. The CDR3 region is CASSIREGGNEKLFF. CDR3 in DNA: TGTGCCAGCAGCATTCGAGAAGGGGGTAATGAAAAACTGTTTTTT.